The clone carrying this TCR beta chain has more than one count but fewer than ten. 60 Vbeta and 13 Jbeta primers were used in PCR. The data were produced by immunoSEQ multiplex PCR, yet TCRdb's version contains in-frame clones alone and is incomplete. The sample has roughly 280,000 clones, around two thirds seen once. This entry comes from a study of cytomegalovirus exposure and HLA in healthy donors. This CDR3 region has 15 residues. Germline CDR1 reads SGHNT; CDR2 reads YYREEE (reference sequence). Trimming removed 4 bases at V and 6 bases at J, with 19 bases between. The sequenced material came from PBMCs. The receptor was derived from a female donor in good health and CMV-seronegative. This rearrangement joins TRBV5-4 to TRBJ1-2; the D gene is possibly TRBD1 (5 bases). The CDR3 spells CASSPPFGAGDGYTF. CDR3 nucleotides: TGTGCCAGCAGCCCTCCTTTCGGGGCGGGGGATGGCTACACCTTC.